The source of this TCR beta chain is a study of shared clonotypes between healthy human individuals. Overall study context: Donors had three CD4 naive, three CD4 memory, two CD8 naive and one CD8 memory plate apiece.

In the authors' workflow: With immunoSEQ giving junction-only sequences and no quality scores, filtering differed. Profiled with immunoSEQ multiplex PCR; TCRdb holds only in-frame clones, not every one. Clone size and V and J calls were adopted from that table, with D and trimming inferred from the DNA. The sample lists under 600,000 clones; 95% to 98% were seen once. About this clone itself: Antigen: not known.

The naive CD8 population came from CD45RO-negative cells selected for CCR7, without terminally differentiated effector memory CD45RA+ cells. From germline, CDR1 is MNHEY and CDR2 SVGAGI. The CDR3 totals 14 residues. The V gene lost 4 bases and the J gene lost 3 bases, with 11 bases spanning the gap. The study, taken as a whole, reports: Some clonotypes were shared by all four sorted-subset donors, while others were not shared. The non-shared ones had lower generation probabilities than the shared ones.

Sequencing input: naive CD8+ T cells sorted from blood. This sequence joins TRBV6-5 and TRBJ2-3; unclear D gene. This clonotype was sampled from a man aged 25-45 years in good health. The CDR3 loop reads CASSSWDPTDTQYF. The CDR3 DNA sequence: TGTGCCAGCAGTTCGTGGGATCCAACAGATACGCAGTATTTT.